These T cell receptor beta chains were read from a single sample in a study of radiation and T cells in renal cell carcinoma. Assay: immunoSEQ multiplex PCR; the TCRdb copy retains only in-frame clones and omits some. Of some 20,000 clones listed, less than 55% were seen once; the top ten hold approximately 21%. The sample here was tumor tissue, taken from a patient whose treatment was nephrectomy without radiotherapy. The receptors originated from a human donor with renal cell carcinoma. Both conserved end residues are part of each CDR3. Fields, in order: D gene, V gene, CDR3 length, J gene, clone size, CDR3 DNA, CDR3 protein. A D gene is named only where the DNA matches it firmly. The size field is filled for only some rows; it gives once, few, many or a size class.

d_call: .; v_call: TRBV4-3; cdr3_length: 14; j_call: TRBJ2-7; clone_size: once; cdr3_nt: TGCGCCAGCAGCCCACGGCTGGGGCCCTCCGAGCAGTACTTC; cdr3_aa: CASSPRLGPSEQYF
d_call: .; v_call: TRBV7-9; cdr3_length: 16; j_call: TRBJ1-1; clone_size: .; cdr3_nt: TGTGCCAGCAGCTGGTACTCAGGGGTGCCATCTCATGAAGCTTTCTTT; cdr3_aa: CASSWYSGVPSHEAFF
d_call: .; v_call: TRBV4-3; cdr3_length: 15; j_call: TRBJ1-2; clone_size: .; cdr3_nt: TGCGCCAGCACCTTTACCGGAGCGGGGCGTAGTGGCTACACCTTC; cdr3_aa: CASTFTGAGRSGYTF
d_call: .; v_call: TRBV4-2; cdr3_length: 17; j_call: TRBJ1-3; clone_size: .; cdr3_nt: TGTGCCAGCAGCCCCCTCGGGGATACAGTCTCTGGAAACACCATATATTTT; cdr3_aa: CASSPLGDTVSGNTIYF
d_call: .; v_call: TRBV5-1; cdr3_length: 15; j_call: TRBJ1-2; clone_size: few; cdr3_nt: TGCGCCAGCAGCCTCGACAGCCGACAAATCGGTGGCTACACCTTC; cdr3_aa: CASSLDSRQIGGYTF
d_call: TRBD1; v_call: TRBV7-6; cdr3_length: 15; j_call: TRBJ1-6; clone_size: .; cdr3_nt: TGTGCCAGCAGCTCGGAGGGGGCGCGAAGATCACCCCTCCACTTT; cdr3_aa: CASSSEGARRSPLHF
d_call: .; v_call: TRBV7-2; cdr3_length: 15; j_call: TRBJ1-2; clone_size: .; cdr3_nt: TGTGCCAGCAGCTTGGACGGAGACAGCAACTATGGCTACACCTTC; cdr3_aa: CASSLDGDSNYGYTF
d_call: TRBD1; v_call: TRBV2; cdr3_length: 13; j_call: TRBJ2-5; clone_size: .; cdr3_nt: TGTGCCATCAATCCAGGGGGCGCGAAGACCCAGTACTTC; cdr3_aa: CAINPGGAKTQYF
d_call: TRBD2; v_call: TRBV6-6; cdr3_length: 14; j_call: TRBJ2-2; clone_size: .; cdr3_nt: TGTGCCAGCAGTTACGCCGGGGGGTCCGGGGAGCTGTTTTTT; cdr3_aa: CASSYAGGSGELFF
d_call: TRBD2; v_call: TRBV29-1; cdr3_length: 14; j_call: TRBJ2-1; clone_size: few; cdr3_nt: TGCACCTACCGACTAGCGGGGGGGCATAGTGAGCAGTTCTTC; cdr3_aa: CTYRLAGGHSEQFF
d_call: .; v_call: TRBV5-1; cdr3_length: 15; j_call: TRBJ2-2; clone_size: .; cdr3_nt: TGCGCCAGCAGACCCGGGACAATCGGCACCGGGGAGCTGTTTTTT; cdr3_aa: CASRPGTIGTGELFF
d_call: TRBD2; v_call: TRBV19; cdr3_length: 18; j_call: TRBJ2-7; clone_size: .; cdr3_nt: TGTGCCAGTAGTATTCGGCTAGCGGGGGGGAGAAGCTCCTACGAGCAGTACTTC; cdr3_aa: CASSIRLAGGRSSYEQYF